These 23 T cell receptor beta chains were sequenced from one sample in a study of identical twins. TCRdb passed the 5' RACE reads through MiXCR, listing each CDR3 protein once. This table holds a few hundred thousand distinct CDR3 sequences, about 15% found once. This sample also appeared in a second study, on yellow fever vaccine responses in identical twins.

The specimen sequenced was CD4+ T cells sorted from blood. These receptors all come from a young woman in good health.

V is TRBV6-5 and J is TRBJ2-5, with D unresolved. The CDR3 sequence is 14 residues long. Per germline, CDR1 MNHEY and CDR2 SVGAGI. V was shortened by 2 bases and J by 0 bases, with 7 bases between the two germline ends. CDR3 coding DNA: TGTGCCAGCAGTTACGGGTCCAACCAAGAGACCCAGTACTTC. This sequence encodes CASSYGSNQETQYF.

This clonotype has a handful of counts. The V call is TRBV7-9, the J call TRBJ1-4; the match to TRBD1 covers 9 bases. Germline lookup yields CDR1 SEHNR and CDR2 FQNEAQ (reference sequence). The CDR3 has 14 residues. V was pared by 5 bases and J by 7 bases, with 5 bases of the junction left unmatched. The CDR3 DNA follows: TGTGCCAGCAGCGCGGGACAGGGCAGTGAAAAACTGTTTTTT. This encodes CASSAGQGSEKLFF.

Only a few counts were recorded for this clonotype. CDR3 sequence: CASSLGHGLQETQYF. DNA for the CDR3: TGTGCCAGCAGCTTAGGGCACGGACTACAAGAGACCCAGTACTTC. The chain carries TRBV5-5 and TRBJ2-5, with D possibly being TRBD2 (6 bases). The germline V gene has CDR1 SGHKS and CDR2 YYEKEE (reference sequence). This CDR3 comprises 15 residues. Trimming removed 2 bases from V and 2 bases from J, with 13 bases in between.

The chain joins TRBV20-1 to TRBJ2-5; D may correspond to TRBD1 or TRBD2 (6 bases each). Germline assignment: CDR1 DFQATT and CDR2 SNEGSKA (reference sequence). V lost 0 bases, J lost 4 bases, and 9 bases lay in between. The CDR3 loop spans 13 amino acids. DNA for the CDR3: TGCAGTGCTAGAGATAGGGGGGCAGAGACCCAGTACTTC. Its protein product is CSARDRGAETQYF.

This clonotype was detected many times. The V call is TRBV10-2, the J call TRBJ2-3, with D possibly matching TRBD2 (6 bases). The CDR3 spans 15 residues. Trimming left V 5 bases short and J 6 bases short, with 18 bases between. Germline lookup yields CDR1 WSHSY and CDR2 SAAADI. The CDR3 region has the DNA TGCGCCAGCAGTCTTCTAGCGAGCTTCATGGATACGCAGTATTTT. Translation: CASSLLASFMDTQYF.

As to this clonotype: A junction boundary mismatches the germline segment, possibly from a read error. The rearrangement uses TRBV12-3 or TRBV12-4 and TRBJ2-2, with no clear D. This CDR3 has 11 amino acids. The CDR3 DNA follows: TGTGCCAACAGTTTCCCCGGGGAGCTGTTTTTT. The encoded protein is CANSFPGELFF.

This clonotype occurred a few times. V and J are TRBV11-2 and TRBJ2-5; D is unclear. Germline lookup yields CDR1 SGHAT and CDR2 FQNNGV. The CDR3 has 13 residues. V was pared by 1 base and J by 4 bases, with 7 bases between. The CDR3 region is CASSLGHRETQYF. CDR3 sequence (DNA): TGTGCCAGCAGCTTAGGCCACCGAGAGACCCAGTACTTC.

Only a few counts were recorded for this clonotype. The chain uses TRBV5-1 and TRBJ2-5; 9 bases map to TRBD1. This CDR3 contains 16 residues. Germline assignment: CDR1 SGHRS and CDR2 YFSETQ. V was pared by 4 bases and J by 0 bases, with 7 bases of the junction left unmatched. CDR3 coding DNA: TGCGCCAGCAGCAGGGCCGGACAGGGGTACCAAGAGACCCAGTACTTC. This sequence encodes CASSRAGQGYQETQYF.

This clonotype has at least ten counts. This chain joins TRBV12-3 or TRBV12-4 and TRBJ2-4; D uncertain. Trimming took 3 bases from V and 1 from J, leaving 1 base between them. The length of the CDR3 is 12 residues. The CDR3 DNA reads TGTGCCAGCAGTTTCGCCAAAAACATTCAGTACTTC. It yields the protein CASSFAKNIQYF.

The chain recombines TRBV20-1 with TRBJ2-3, with D hard to call. The CDR3 loop spans 12 amino acids. The germline V gene has CDR1 DFQATT and CDR2 SNEGSKA (reference sequence). V was cut by 3 bases and J by 6 bases, with 10 bases left in between. CDR3: CSARPRSDTQYF. The CDR3 bases are TGCAGTGCTAGGCCACGGAGTGATACGCAGTATTTT.

This rearrangement joins TRBV10-3 to TRBJ2-5, with D maybe TRBD1 (6 bases). Trimming removed 3 bases from V and 5 bases from J, with 7 bases in between. Germline-derived CDR1 and CDR2 are ENHRY and SYGVKD. The length of the CDR3 is 12 residues. The DNA of the CDR3 is TGTGCCATCAGTGAAAGGGGGGAGACCCAGTACTTC. Translated, it gives CAISERGETQYF.

The CDR3 DNA is TGTGCCAGCAGCATCTCTCGACCGGGCGGGACCCAGTACTTC. Translation gives CASSISRPGGTQYF. V is TRBV5-5 and J is TRBJ2-5; D ambiguous. Trimming shortened V by 4 bases and J by 7 bases, and 17 bases separated the two germline ends. The CDR3 extends over 14 amino acids. CDR1 and CDR2 from the germline V gene are SGHKS and YYEKEE (reference sequence).

This clonotype appeared many times. This chain's CDR3 is CSAGRELYNEQFF. The CDR3 nucleotides are TGCAGTGCCGGGCGGGAGTTGTACAATGAGCAGTTCTTC. The chain joins TRBV20-1 to TRBJ2-1; 7 bases are shared with TRBD2. With 6 bases clipped from V and 4 bases from J, the junction kept 6 bases outside the gene matches. This CDR3 has 13 amino acids. Germline values: CDR1 DFQATT, CDR2 SNEGSKA (reference sequence).

This sequence joins TRBV24-1 and TRBJ1-5, with D possibly matching TRBD1 (5 bases). Germline V gene lookup returns CDR1 KGHDR and CDR2 SFDVKD. Trimming left V 3 bases short and J 6 bases short, with 5 bases between. The CDR3 has 12 residues. The CDR3 DNA sequence: TGTGCCACCAGTGATGGGGGTCAGCCCCAGCATTTT. Translating it yields CATSDGGQPQHF.

The rearrangement links TRBV9 to TRBJ2-1, with no clear D. Germline loops: CDR1 SGDLS, CDR2 YYNGEE. The CDR3 has 15 amino acids. V dropped 4 bases and J dropped 2 bases, with 13 bases sitting between them. CDR3 region: CASSPVVGTYNEQFF. The DNA for the CDR3 is TGTGCCAGCAGCCCAGTGGTTGGTACCTACAATGAGCAGTTCTTC.

The genes are TRBV10-3 and TRBJ2-5, with 11 bases matching TRBD1. From germline, CDR1 is ENHRY and CDR2 SYGVKD. This CDR3 has 15 amino acids. V trimming: 3 bases; J trimming: 9 bases; junction bases outside the gene matches: 9. CDR3 sequence: CAISDGTGGEKAQYF. Here the CDR3 DNA reads TGTGCCATCAGTGACGGGACAGGGGGGGAGAAGGCCCAGTACTTC.

This clonotype has just a few counts. The V gene is TRBV20-1, the J gene TRBJ2-1, with 8 nucleotides matching TRBD2. V gave up 6 bases and J gave up 9 bases; unmatched junction bases: 19. Per the germline V gene, CDR1 is DFQATT and CDR2 is SNEGSKA (reference sequence). This CDR3 is 16 amino acids long. CDR3 loop: CSATPLAGTAFGEQFF. DNA for the CDR3: TGCAGTGCGACCCCCTTAGCGGGAACAGCGTTTGGTGAGCAGTTCTTC.

The chain recombines TRBV11-3 with TRBJ2-1, with 11 bases that match TRBD1. V shed 1 base, J shed 5 bases, and the junction held 7 bases outside the gene matches. Germline V gives CDR1 SGHNT, CDR2 YENEEA. The CDR3 consists of 17 residues. The CDR3 sequence is CASSLALDRGRNNEQFF. In DNA, the CDR3 is TGTGCCAGCAGCTTAGCCCTGGACAGGGGGCGGAACAATGAGCAGTTCTTC.

This clonotype appeared a few times. The chain employs TRBV20-1 and TRBJ2-2; tentative D call: TRBD1 (5 bases). This CDR3 is 14 amino acids long. V lost 1 base to trimming and J lost 6 bases, with 12 bases between them. Germline CDR1 reads DFQATT; CDR2 reads SNEGSKA (reference sequence). The CDR3 sequence is CSARVPPGSGELFF. The CDR3 DNA reads as TGCAGTGCTAGAGTTCCGCCAGGGTCCGGGGAGCTGTTTTTT.

The chain joins TRBV3-1 to TRBJ1-2, with TRBD1 matching 8 bases. V was clipped by 0 bases and J by 7 bases; unmatched bases: 4. The CDR3 loop spans 14 amino acids. The germline gives CDR1 LGHDT, CDR2 YNNKEL (reference sequence). CDR3 in DNA: TGTGCCAGCAGCCAAGACGGACAGGGCCCTGGCTACACCTTC. Translated: CASSQDGQGPGYTF.

The gene calls are TRBV6-1 and TRBJ2-1, with TRBD2 identical over 13 bases. Germline CDR1 MNHNS, CDR2 SASEGT. This CDR3 comprises 16 residues. Trimming took 6 bases from V and 4 from J; bases not matched to a gene: 6. The DNA of the CDR3 is TGTGCCAGCAGGCTCGGACTAGCGGGAGATTACAATGAGCAGTTCTTC. Its translation: CASRLGLAGDYNEQFF.

This clonotype was found many times. This chain joins TRBV5-1 and TRBJ2-5; D might be TRBD1 (6 bases). The CDR3 spans 16 residues. V was shortened by 0 bases and J by 5 bases, with 17 bases between the two germline ends. CDR1 is SGHRS and CDR2 is YFSETQ in the germline V gene. The CDR3 coding sequence is TGCGCCAGCAGCTTGGCGGACAGAGGGCGATTCGAGACCCAGTACTTC. This translates into CASSLADRGRFETQYF.

This chain links TRBV27 with TRBJ2-1; TRBD1 matches 7 bases. Germline V gene data show CDR1 as MNHEY and CDR2 as SMNVEV (reference sequence). The J segment lost 5 bases and the V segment lost 5 bases, leaving 9 bases of the junction unmatched. The CDR3 length is 15 residues. The CDR3 spells CASSHRGRKDNEQFF. DNA for the CDR3: TGTGCCAGCAGTCACAGGGGAAGGAAAGACAATGAGCAGTTCTTC.